The 26 T cell receptor beta chains below come from one sample, sequenced in a study of blood T cell repertoires in COVID-19. TCRdb keeps only in-frame clones here, not all; method: immunoSEQ multiplex PCR. The table includes 250,000 or so clones, over 70% detected once. What was sequenced was peripheral blood. These receptor sequences come from an elderly woman with acute or convalescent COVID-19.

This chain links TRBV11-1 with TRBJ2-7; TRBD2 aligns across 7 bases. The length of the CDR3 is 16 residues. Trimming at V came to 4 bases and at J to 5 bases, leaving 14 bases not matched to a gene. Germline V gives CDR1 SGHAT, CDR2 FQDESV (reference sequence). The CDR3 is CASSSILGGDWDEQYF. In DNA form, the CDR3 reads TGTGCCAGCAGCTCGATTCTTGGGGGGGATTGGGACGAGCAGTACTTC.

The chain employs TRBV6-5 and TRBJ2-7, with a weak D call TRBD1 (6 bases). Germline CDR1 and CDR2: MNHEY and SVGAGI. The CDR3 totals 13 residues. V was trimmed by 8 bases and J by 6 bases, leaving 17 bases between them. CDR3 in amino acids: CASRKTGTSEQYF. CDR3 sequence (DNA): TGTGCCAGCCGAAAGACAGGTACTAGCGAGCAGTACTTC.

CDR3 sequence: CASSLTGGDAGELFF. As DNA, the CDR3 is TGCGCCAGCAGCTTGACAGGGGGCGACGCCGGGGAGCTGTTTTTT. The chain is built from TRBV5-1 and TRBJ2-2; 9 bases fit TRBD1. The trim removed 1 base at V and 6 bases at J, leaving 4 bases unmatched. Germline CDR1 SGHRS, CDR2 YFSETQ. The CDR3 has 15 residues.

V and J are TRBV6-2 or TRBV6-3 and TRBJ1-1, with 8 bases matching TRBD1. Trimming cost V 6 bases and J 7 bases; bases outside gene matches: 7. Per the germline V gene, CDR1 is MNHEY and CDR2 is SVGEGT. The CDR3 contains 13 residues. CDR3 nucleotides: TGTGCCAGCAGACCTGGGACAGGATTTGAAGCTTTCTTT. It yields the protein CASRPGTGFEAFF.

This rearrangement joins TRBV7-3 to TRBJ1-2; the D gene is possibly TRBD1 (6 bases). Trimming left V 5 bases short and J 2 bases short, with 9 bases between. The CDR3 is 13 residues long. Per the germline V gene, CDR1 is SGHTA and CDR2 is FQGTGA. The CDR3 sequence: CASSPDRNYGYTF. The CDR3 DNA reads TGTGCCAGCAGCCCAGACAGGAACTATGGCTACACCTTC.

The J gene is TRBJ2-1, the V gene TRBV6-2 or TRBV6-3; D is possibly TRBD2 (5 bases). Germline V lookup: CDR1 MNHEY, CDR2 SVGEGT. Trimming stripped 0 bases from V and 15 bases from J, with 12 bases between. This CDR3 is built from 12 residues. The CDR3 spells CASSYSALAWFF. In DNA form, the CDR3 reads TGTGCCAGCAGTTACTCGGCCCTAGCATGGTTCTTC.

The gene calls are TRBV4-3 and TRBJ1-2, with TRBD1 as a possible D gene (5 bases). This CDR3 comprises 16 residues. Trimming removed 1 base at V and 7 bases at J, with 19 bases between. Per germline, CDR1 LGHNA and CDR2 YSLEER. CDR3 in DNA: TGCGCCAGCAGCCAAGCTTGGGGACTGACCCTATCTGGCTACACCTTC. Protein product: CASSQAWGLTLSGYTF.

A single count supports this clone. CDR3 nucleotide sequence: TGTGCCAGCTCTCCAGGGGCCTCCTCCACTGAAGCTTTCTTT. Protein: CASSPGASSTEAFF. The chain couples TRBV18 to TRBJ1-1; D is perhaps TRBD1 (6 bases). Trimming took off 6 bases at V and 4 bases at J, with 15 bases between the two ends. The CDR3 covers 14 residues. Per the germline V gene, CDR1 is KGHSH and CDR2 is LQKENI.

V gene TRBV25-1 combines with J gene TRBJ1-1, with TRBD1 identical over 7 bases. The CDR3 sequence is 13 residues long. V lost 7 bases to trimming and J lost 2 bases; unmatched junction nucleotides: 4. Germline values: CDR1 MGHDK, CDR2 SYGVNS. CDR3 sequence reads: CASKGTENTEAFF. CDR3 in DNA: TGTGCCAGCAAAGGGACAGAAAACACTGAAGCTTTCTTT.

V and J are TRBV4-2 and TRBJ2-7, with D perhaps TRBD2 (6 bases). Trimming shortened V by 2 bases and J by 4 bases, and 18 bases separated the two germline ends. Germline V lookup: CDR1 LGHNA, CDR2 YNFKEQ. This CDR3 is 16 amino acids long. The CDR3 reads CASSQHHSGSGYEQYF. For the CDR3, the DNA is TGTGCCAGCAGCCAACATCATAGTGGGAGCGGGTACGAGCAGTACTTC.

The sample holds one count of this clone. This chain links TRBV11-2 with TRBJ1-5; the match to TRBD1 covers 8 bases. This CDR3 is built from 14 residues. The V gene's germline CDR1 is SGHAT and CDR2 FQNNGV. V lost 5 bases and J lost 6; bases outside the gene matches: 6. CDR3 sequence: CASSTGGPSQPQHF. The CDR3 bases are TGTGCCAGCAGCACAGGGGGGCCCAGTCAGCCCCAGCATTTT.

CDR3 sequence reads: CASSWDYGTGELFF. CDR3 DNA sequence: TGTGCCAGCAGTTGGGACTACGGGACCGGGGAGCTGTTTTTT. This chain joins TRBV2 and TRBJ2-2; 7 nucleotides agree with TRBD2. Germline CDR1 is SNHLY and CDR2 is FYNNEI. J gave up 5 bases and V 5 bases, and 5 bases lay outside the gene matches. The CDR3 has 14 residues.

J is TRBJ1-5 and V is TRBV19; D call uncertain. V lost 3 bases and J 5 bases, leaving 8 bases between the germline ends. The germline CDR1 and CDR2 sequences are LNHDA and SQIVND (reference sequence). There are 13 residues in the CDR3. CDR3 protein: CASSIYFDQPQHF. In DNA, the CDR3 is TGTGCCAGTAGTATCTACTTTGATCAGCCCCAGCATTTT.

The chain combines TRBV6-5 with TRBJ1-6, with a weak D call TRBD1 (6 bases). The CDR3 is 16 residues long. V was shortened by 1 base and J by 10 bases, with 17 bases between the two germline ends. Germline V lookup: CDR1 MNHEY, CDR2 SVGAGI. DNA of the CDR3: TGTGCCAGCAGTTACTTCGGACAGAGGACGGGATCACCCCTCCACTTT. Translating gives CASSYFGQRTGSPLHF.

For the CDR3, the DNA is TGCAGCGTTGTGCCAGGGATCGGGGCCAACGTCCTGACTTTC. Amino acids: CSVVPGIGANVLTF. This chain uses TRBV29-1 with TRBJ2-6; D is possibly TRBD1 (5 bases). Looked up from germline, CDR1 is SQVTM and CDR2 is ANQGSEA. This CDR3 is built from 14 residues. V lost 4 bases and J 4 bases, leaving 11 bases between the germline ends.

The count of this clone is one. This chain joins TRBV5-1 and TRBJ2-1; perhaps TRBD2 as D (5 bases). Germline V gene sequence: CDR1 SGHRS, CDR2 YFSETQ. The germline V and J ends were trimmed by 5 bases and 1 base, with 10 bases remaining between them. The length of the CDR3 is 14 residues. The DNA for the CDR3 is TGCGCCAGCAGTTACCCGGGGTCCTACAATGAGCAGTTCTTC. Protein product: CASSYPGSYNEQFF.

The rearrangement uses TRBV18 and TRBJ1-5; D gene uncertain. CDR1 is KGHSH, CDR2 LQKENI, per germline. The V and J ends lost 5 bases and 6 bases respectively, with 14 bases between them. The CDR3 runs 14 residues. The CDR3 reads CASSETSSGQPQHF. CDR3 coding DNA: TGTGCCAGCTCAGAGACGAGCTCGGGTCAGCCCCAGCATTTT.

This clone has more than one count but fewer than ten. The V gene is TRBV5-1, the J gene TRBJ2-7, with D perhaps matching TRBD2 (7 bases). Looked up from germline, CDR1 is SGHRS and CDR2 is YFSETQ. The V end was cut by 1 base, the J end by 2 bases, with 10 bases between. The CDR3 runs to 14 residues. The DNA of the CDR3 is TGCGCCAGCAGCTTGTCGCGGGGGCCCTACGAGCAGTACTTC. The encoded protein is CASSLSRGPYEQYF.

The chain links TRBV5-1 to TRBJ1-1, with D hard to call. CDR3 length equals 13 residues. Germline CDR1 reads SGHRS; CDR2 reads YFSETQ. Trimming shortened V by 1 base and J by 5 bases, and 9 bases separated the two germline ends. The DNA for the CDR3 is TGCGCCAGCAGCTTGACACCGGGAACTGAAGCTTTCTTT. Translation gives CASSLTPGTEAFF. Filled out from reference TRBV5-1 and TRBJ1-1, the complete variable domain reads KAGVTQTPRYLIKTRGQQVTLSCSPISGHRSVSWYQQTPGQGLQFLFEYFSETQRNKGNFPGRFSGRQFSNSRSEMNVSTLELGDSALYLCASSLTPGTEAFFGQGTRLTVV.

This chain uses TRBV9 with TRBJ1-1, with a tentative D call TRBD1 (5 bases). The length of the CDR3 is 15 residues. The V and J ends lost 3 bases and 5 bases respectively, with 17 bases between them. Germline V gene lookup returns CDR1 SGDLS and CDR2 YYNGEE. The CDR3 reads CASSALQGGNTEAFF. CDR3 coding DNA: TGTGCCAGCAGCGCACTGCAGGGAGGTAATACTGAAGCTTTCTTT.

The V and J genes are TRBV6-5 and TRBJ2-2, with 10 bases fitting TRBD2. The germline V gene has CDR1 MNHEY and CDR2 SVGAGI. The CDR3 length is 13 residues. The CDR3 nucleotides are TGTGCAACGGGACTAGCGCGTACCGGGGAGCTGTTTTTT. It yields the protein CATGLARTGELFF.

The genes are TRBV19 and TRBJ1-5; possibly TRBD1 for D (6 bases). CDR3 length equals 14 residues. V was pared by 7 bases and J by 0 bases, with 10 bases between. Germline CDR1 and CDR2: LNHDA and SQIVND (reference sequence). The chain's CDR3 is CASINRASNQPQHF. CDR3 coding DNA: TGTGCCAGTATTAACAGGGCTAGCAATCAGCCCCAGCATTTT. Full variable domain (outside the CDR3, taken from reference TRBV19 and TRBJ1-5): DGGITQSPKYLFRKEGQNVTLSCEQNLNHDAMYWYRQDPGQGLRLIYYSQIVNDFQKGDIAEGYSVSREKKESFPLTVTSAQKNPTAFYLCASINRASNQPQHFGDGTRLSIL.

The chain employs TRBV6-2 or TRBV6-3 and TRBJ2-5; TRBD1 agrees at 12 bases. Losses at the gene ends were 2 bases for V and 4 bases for J; bases not matched to a gene: 2. This CDR3 spans 15 amino acids. Germline-derived CDR1 and CDR2 are MNHEY and SVGEGT. Written as DNA, the CDR3 is TGTGCCAGCAGTTACGGGACAGGGGGCGCAGAGACCCAGTACTTC. Encoded protein: CASSYGTGGAETQYF.

The rearrangement links TRBV27 to TRBJ2-7; no clear D gene. Looked up from germline, CDR1 is MNHEY and CDR2 is SMNVEV (reference sequence). CDR3 size: 14 residues. V lost 2 bases to trimming and J lost 2 bases, with 10 bases between them. The CDR3 coding sequence is TGTGCCAGCAGTTTACGGCCCGCGGCCTACGAGCAGTACTTC. It yields the protein CASSLRPAAYEQYF.

This chain joins TRBV5-1 and TRBJ1-2; TRBD1 might be the D (6 bases). V was trimmed by 0 bases and J by 3 bases, leaving 9 bases between them. Germline loops: CDR1 SGHRS, CDR2 YFSETQ. The CDR3 sequence is 14 residues long. Here the CDR3 reads CASSLDRVDYGYTF. The DNA for the CDR3 is TGCGCCAGCAGCTTGGACAGGGTGGACTATGGCTACACCTTC. Complete variable domain (other parts from reference TRBV5-1 and TRBJ1-2): KAGVTQTPRYLIKTRGQQVTLSCSPISGHRSVSWYQQTPGQGLQFLFEYFSETQRNKGNFPGRFSGRQFSNSRSEMNVSTLELGDSALYLCASSLDRVDYGYTFGSGTRLTVV.

The CDR3 sequence is CATKRGQGGQPQHF. The CDR3 coding sequence is TGTGCCACCAAGAGGGGACAGGGCGGTCAGCCCCAGCATTTT. The chain employs TRBV6-5 and TRBJ1-5, with 9 bases that match TRBD1. The germline CDR1 and CDR2 sequences are MNHEY and SVGAGI. Losses at the gene ends were 10 bases for V and 6 bases for J; bases not matched to a gene: 10. This CDR3 has 14 residues.